One and the same sample provided the 2 T cell receptor beta chains below, sequenced in a study of CD8 T cells in Susac syndrome. Random hexamers served to reverse transcribe about 0.45 to 1 ug RNA. TCRdb passed the immunoSEQ multiplex PCR reads through MiXCR, listing each CDR3 protein once. The sample includes about 80,000 distinct CDR3 sequences, just under 95% seen only once; the top ten take 0.26%. Specimen: CD8+ T cells from PBMCs. The receptors shown here come from a human donor in good health.

This clonotype is a singleton in its sample. The chain is built from TRBV12-3 or TRBV12-4 and TRBJ1-1; tentatively, D is TRBD1 (5 bases). The V end was cut by 3 bases, the J end by 4 bases, with 12 bases between. CDR3 size: 14 residues. The DNA for the CDR3 is TGTGCCAGCAGTTTTTTGGGGGTAGCCACTGAAGCTTTCTTT. Its protein is CASSFLGVATEAFF.

The J gene is TRBJ2-7, the V gene TRBV13; the match to TRBD2 covers 10 bases. The J segment lost 6 bases and the V segment lost 5 bases, leaving 10 bases of the junction unmatched. The CDR3 is 15 amino acids. Germline values: CDR1 PRHDT, CDR2 FYEKMQ (reference sequence). CDR3 sequence: CASSGPGTSVGEQYF. CDR3 coding DNA: TGTGCCAGCAGCGGTCCCGGGACTAGCGTGGGCGAGCAGTACTTC.